Listed below are T cell receptor beta chains from one sample, sequenced in a study of T cell responses to AZD1222 COVID-19 vaccine. The data were produced by immunoSEQ multiplex PCR, yet TCRdb's version contains in-frame clones alone and is incomplete. The table lists some 120,000 clones, more than 75% of them singletons, with about 7.8% in the top ten. The sequences come from peripheral blood, collected on day 0 of AZD1222 vaccination. The receptors were gathered from an adult in good health. Both conserved end residues are part of each CDR3.

v_call: TRBV9; cdr3_aa: CASSDLAGGYNEQFF
v_call: TRBV2; cdr3_aa: CASTPTRTVTGELFF
v_call: TRBV3-1/TRBV3-2; cdr3_aa: CASSPLTGGVGETQYF
v_call: TRBV25-1; cdr3_aa: CASSDSSRDRGRGYTF
v_call: TRBV11-3; cdr3_aa: CASSLAAGEQFF
v_call: TRBV27; cdr3_aa: CASSLQTRRVDPLEQYF
v_call: TRBV7-2; cdr3_aa: CASSLGVYTEAFF
v_call: TRBV11-2; cdr3_aa: CASSLDPFPPGLFF
v_call: TRBV6-2/TRBV6-3; cdr3_aa: CASSYLNLSGNTIYF
v_call: TRBV19; cdr3_aa: CASSIEGGNGYTF
v_call: TRBV5-1; cdr3_aa: CASSPSGGPYEQYF
v_call: TRBV18; cdr3_aa: CASSPWTGGLDSPLHF
v_call: TRBV18; cdr3_aa: CASSPLDLPATQYF
v_call: TRBV11-2; cdr3_aa: CASSLGGQGDRAQHF
v_call: TRBV12-5; cdr3_aa: CASGWAGVAYNEQFF
v_call: TRBV12-3/TRBV12-4; cdr3_aa: CASSLYNQPQHF
v_call: TRBV14; cdr3_aa: CASSPLAVDTQYF
v_call: TRBV6-4; cdr3_aa: CASGREGGPPDTQYF
v_call: TRBV30; cdr3_aa: CAWRPKGATYEQYF
v_call: TRBV10-1; cdr3_aa: CASSGSGANVLTF
v_call: TRBV3-1/TRBV3-2; cdr3_aa: CASSQAVPGQGNTDTQYF
v_call: TRBV27; cdr3_aa: CASRGGRGKDEQYF
v_call: TRBV30; cdr3_aa: CALGDYRRANEKLFF
v_call: TRBV4-1; cdr3_aa: CASSQARGPRGEQYF
v_call: TRBV10-3; cdr3_aa: CAISAPRLDEQFF
v_call: TRBV5-8; cdr3_aa: CASSVRLASSYNEQFF
v_call: TRBV27; cdr3_aa: CASSLRGGRARGDTQYF
v_call: TRBV7-8; cdr3_aa: CASSLGWQGTGELFF
v_call: TRBV7-9; cdr3_aa: CASSLGGPYEQYF
v_call: TRBV10-3; cdr3_aa: CAISESGGEETQYF
v_call: TRBV7-9; cdr3_aa: CASSGTALNYGYTF
v_call: TRBV7-3; cdr3_aa: CASSRGQITDTQYF
v_call: TRBV19; cdr3_aa: CASSMWASYEQYF
v_call: TRBV5-1; cdr3_aa: CASSFGQGPEKLFF
v_call: TRBV28; cdr3_aa: CASSRPGPGDSPLHF
v_call: TRBV7-9; cdr3_aa: CASSLIAGGFSSYNEQFF
v_call: TRBV14; cdr3_aa: CASSPTRLSEQYF
v_call: TRBV5-1; cdr3_aa: CASTGGAGATDTQYF
v_call: TRBV5-6; cdr3_aa: CASSLVTNSYEQYF
v_call: TRBV5-1; cdr3_aa: CASSLVESGGETQYF
v_call: TRBV20-1; cdr3_aa: CSASEQNPHQPQHF
v_call: TRBV28; cdr3_aa: CASTTFTGGAFF
v_call: TRBV12-1; cdr3_aa: CASSSRRTAGELFF
v_call: TRBV9; cdr3_aa: CASSVDLRAEAFF
v_call: TRBV18; cdr3_aa: CASSQVFQETQYF
v_call: TRBV5-5; cdr3_aa: CASSPSGRDTDTQYF
v_call: TRBV7-7; cdr3_aa: CASSLDSGGQNTGELFF
v_call: TRBV12-3/TRBV12-4; cdr3_aa: CASSRNTGELFF
v_call: TRBV18; cdr3_aa: CASSPGQGKLMNGEAFF
v_call: TRBV9; cdr3_aa: CASSVGGSTEAFF
v_call: TRBV4-1; cdr3_aa: CASSQAGRGDEQFF
v_call: TRBV11-2; cdr3_aa: CASSLGGAGEQYF
v_call: TRBV2; cdr3_aa: CASSVQGQVNTEAFF
v_call: TRBV5-4; cdr3_aa: CASSLARNSPLHF
v_call: TRBV28; cdr3_aa: CASRDSPGQGAYEQYF